The 30 T cell receptor beta chains given below trace back to one sample, sequenced in a study of T cell clonotyping in hematopoietic cell transplantation. The assay was immunoSEQ multiplex PCR, and TCRdb's table has in-frame clones only and misses some. The sample shows about 10,000 clones, about 90% of them seen only once. Time point indicated: recipient sample about 28 days before transplant, after cytoreduction. Material: peripheral blood mononuclear cells, obtained before stem cell transplant. The origin of the receptors is a woman in her sixties or seventies with acute myeloid leukemia. Some clones in this sample may be carry-over from other donors' samples.

The gene calls are TRBV13 and TRBJ2-3; a possible D gene is TRBD1 (6 bases). The CDR3 runs 15 residues. CDR1 and CDR2 from the germline V gene are PRHDT and FYEKMQ (reference sequence). V lost 0 bases, J lost 3 bases, and 10 bases lay in between. This CDR3 reads CASSLGAQGTDTQYF. The CDR3 coding sequence is TGTGCCAGCAGCTTAGGAGCCCAGGGGACAGATACGCAGTATTTT.

CDR3 loop: CASSQSGGRTSYNEQFF. DNA for the CDR3: TGCGCCAGCAGCCAATCTGGGGGGAGAACCTCCTACAATGAGCAGTTCTTC. The V call is TRBV4-3, the J call TRBJ2-1, with a weak D call TRBD2 (6 bases). The germline V gene encodes CDR1 LGHNA and CDR2 YSLEER. This CDR3 region has 17 residues. Trimming shortened V by 2 bases and J by 0 bases, and 14 bases separated the two germline ends.

The J gene is TRBJ2-1, the V gene TRBV4-1; 12 bases map to TRBD2. This CDR3 region has 16 residues. Germline V CDR1 and CDR2: MGHRA, YSYEKL. J lost 8 bases, V lost 1 base, and 6 bases had no gene match. The CDR3 is CASSQVLAGGGHEQFF. The CDR3 coding sequence is TGCGCCAGCAGCCAAGTCCTAGCGGGAGGGGGCCATGAGCAGTTCTTC.

This chain links TRBV4-1 with TRBJ2-1; 11 nucleotides match TRBD2. V was pared by 1 base and J by 0 bases, with 14 bases of the junction left unmatched. This CDR3 comprises 21 residues. Germline lookup yields CDR1 MGHRA and CDR2 YSYEKL. Here the CDR3 DNA reads TGCGCCAGCAGCCAAGGGGGGGGCGGAGGGCTAGCGGGAGGCTCCTACAATGAGCAGTTCTTC. Translated, it gives CASSQGGGGGLAGGSYNEQFF.

The sample holds one count of this clone. The CDR3 loop is CASSRDDNADTQYF. Here the CDR3 DNA reads TGTGCCAGTAGTAGGGACGATAACGCAGATACGCAGTATTTT. V usage is TRBV19 and J usage is TRBJ2-3, with D possibly called TRBD1 or TRBD2 (5 bases each). The germline V gene has CDR1 LNHDA and CDR2 SQIVND (reference sequence). V lost 4 bases, J lost 4 bases, and 12 bases lay in between. The CDR3 loop spans 14 amino acids.

The chain carries TRBV28 and TRBJ2-7; D call uncertain. The CDR3 spans 13 residues. The V end was cut by 6 bases, the J end by 1 base, with 10 bases between. Per the germline V gene, CDR1 is MDHEN and CDR2 is SYDVKM. CDR3 region: CASSPIGSYEQYV. The CDR3 DNA reads as TGTGCCAGCAGCCCCATAGGGTCCTACGAGCAGTACGTC.

V is TRBV4-3 and J is TRBJ1-5; D is unresolved. V lost 1 base and J lost 5, with 6 bases in between. CDR1 LGHNA and CDR2 YSLEER come from the germline V gene. The CDR3 spans 13 residues. CDR3 region: CASSQGEYQPQHF. CDR3 in DNA: TGCGCCAGCAGCCAAGGGGAGTATCAGCCCCAGCATTTT.

The rearrangement uses TRBV5-1 and TRBJ1-1; tentative D call: TRBD1 (6 bases). From germline, CDR1 is SGHRS and CDR2 YFSETQ. The V and J ends lost 4 bases and 1 base respectively, with 17 bases between them. This CDR3 spans 16 amino acids. The CDR3 reads CASSRETGKRNTEAFF. The CDR3 DNA follows: TGCGCCAGCAGCAGGGAGACAGGAAAGAGGAACACTGAAGCTTTCTTT.

This clone is a singleton in its sample. Here the CDR3 DNA reads TGTGCCAGCAGCCTTAACTATGGCTACACCTTC. The encoded protein is CASSLNYGYTF. V usage is TRBV7-9 and J usage is TRBJ1-2; D uncertain. CDR3 length equals 11 residues. Deletions cut 5 bases from V and 1 base from J, with 2 bases between. Per germline, CDR1 SEHNR and CDR2 FQNEAQ (reference sequence).

V gene TRBV10-3 combines with J gene TRBJ2-1; D remains unclear. The CDR3 has 11 amino acids. The germline V gene encodes CDR1 ENHRY and CDR2 SYGVKD. V lost 3 bases to trimming and J lost 7 bases, with 4 bases between them. The CDR3: CAISDDNEQFF. CDR3 coding DNA: TGTGCCATCAGTGACGATAATGAGCAGTTCTTC.

The CDR3, as DNA: TGTGCCAGCAGATCCGACGGCTATGGGAACACTGAAGCTTTCTTT. This codes for CASRSDGYGNTEAFF. This sequence joins TRBV11-1 and TRBJ1-1; no definite D call. V was cut by 6 bases and J by 1 base, with 15 bases left in between. The CDR3 contains 15 residues. Looked up from germline, CDR1 is SGHAT and CDR2 is FQDESV (reference sequence).

The J gene is TRBJ2-3, the V gene TRBV10-1; D perhaps matches TRBD2 (6 bases). Germline V gives CDR1 WNHNN, CDR2 SYGVQD (reference sequence). Trimming pared 2 bases from V and 2 bases from J, leaving 8 bases between. This CDR3 is built from 14 residues. The CDR3 bases are TGCGCCAGCAGTGAGCTGGGACTCACAGATACGCAGTATTTT. Translating it yields CASSELGLTDTQYF.

This clone turned up a few times. The chain is built from TRBV14 and TRBJ1-2, with 10 nucleotides matching TRBD1. Trimming took 1 base from V and 3 from J; bases not matched to a gene: 5. The CDR3 is 16 amino acids. CDR1 and CDR2 (germline): SGHDN, FVKESK. For the CDR3, the DNA is TGTGCCAGCAGCCAAGGTGGGACAGGGGACTACTATGGCTACACCTTC. Translated, it gives CASSQGGTGDYYGYTF.

This chain uses TRBV7-2 with TRBJ1-4; maybe TRBD1 (6 bases). The germline V gene encodes CDR1 SGHTA and CDR2 FQGNSA. The CDR3 loop spans 15 amino acids. The germline V and J ends were trimmed by 3 bases and 0 bases, with 8 bases remaining between them. The CDR3, as DNA: TGTGCCAGCAGCTTTAACAGGGCAACTAATGAAAAACTGTTTTTT. Its protein product is CASSFNRATNEKLFF.

The chain is built from TRBV7-2 and TRBJ1-5; D ambiguous. V was cut by 1 base and J by 3 bases, with 10 bases left in between. The germline V gene encodes CDR1 SGHTA and CDR2 FQGNSA. The CDR3 consists of 15 residues. CDR3 residues: CASSLVAQINQPQHF. For the CDR3, the DNA is TGTGCCAGCAGCTTAGTCGCTCAAATCAATCAGCCCCAGCATTTT. The whole variable domain, remainder taken from reference TRBV7-2 and TRBJ1-5, is GAGVSQSPSNKVTEKGKDVELRCDPISGHTALYWYRQSLGQGLEFLIYFQGNSAPDKSGLPSDRFSAERTGGSVSTLTIQRTQQEDSAVYLCASSLVAQINQPQHFGDGTRLSIL.

This rearrangement joins TRBV19 to TRBJ2-1; 11 bases are a match to TRBD2. Trimming took 5 bases from V and 8 from J; bases not matched to a gene: 11. This CDR3 region has 16 residues. CDR1 is LNHDA, CDR2 SQIVND, per germline (reference sequence). The CDR3 is CASSQELAGVGYEQFF. The CDR3 DNA is TGTGCCAGTAGTCAAGAACTAGCGGGAGTAGGCTATGAGCAGTTCTTC.

The gene calls are TRBV11-3 and TRBJ1-1, with unresolved D. The CDR3 spans 13 residues. V lost 2 bases and J lost 2, with 6 bases in between. Germline V gene lookup returns CDR1 SGHNT and CDR2 YENEEA. CDR3 amino acids: CASSLFLNTEAFF. The CDR3 nucleotides are TGTGCCAGCAGCTTATTCTTAAACACTGAAGCTTTCTTT.

J is TRBJ2-3 and V is TRBV2, with 13 bases fitting TRBD2. CDR1 SNHLY and CDR2 FYNNEI come from the germline V gene. This CDR3 has 16 amino acids. Unmatched junction bases numbered 4, after V lost 6 bases and J lost 1 base. CDR3 sequence: CASRGTSGTGTDTQYF. The CDR3 region has the DNA TGTGCCAGCAGGGGGACTAGCGGGACTGGCACAGATACGCAGTATTTT. Full variable domain (rest looked up from reference TRBV2 and TRBJ2-3): EPEVTQTPSHQVTQMGQEVILRCVPISNHLYFYWYRQILGQKVEFLVSFYNNEISEKSEIFDDQFSVERPDGSNFTLKIRSTKLEDSAMYFCASRGTSGTGTDTQYFGPGTRLTVL.

The gene calls are TRBV19 and TRBJ1-1; 7 positions agree with TRBD1. CDR3 length: 15 amino acids. CDR1 LNHDA and CDR2 SQIVND come from the germline V gene (reference sequence). After removal of 3 bases from V and 3 bases from J, the junction contained 7 bases not matched to a gene. The CDR3 sequence: CASSITGTVDTEAFF. The CDR3 DNA is TGTGCCAGTAGTATCACCGGGACAGTCGACACTGAAGCTTTCTTT.

J is TRBJ1-4 and V is TRBV30, with 11 bases fitting TRBD1. Germline loops: CDR1 GTSNPN, CDR2 SVGIG (reference sequence). The CDR3 has 16 residues. After removal of 1 base from V and 7 bases from J, the junction contained 8 bases not matched to a gene. The CDR3 is CAWSGTGGKEGEKLFF. In DNA, the CDR3 is TGTGCCTGGAGTGGGACAGGGGGCAAGGAGGGTGAAAAACTGTTTTTT.

This chain connects TRBV30 to TRBJ2-5, with D tentatively TRBD2 (5 bases). From germline, CDR1 is GTSNPN and CDR2 SVGIG (reference sequence). This CDR3 comprises 14 residues. Trimming took 0 bases from V and 1 from J, leaving 9 bases between them. The CDR3 bases are TGTGCCTGGAGTGTAAATGGACTCCAAGAGACCCAGTACTTC. Residues: CAWSVNGLQETQYF.

The chain couples TRBV28 to TRBJ2-7, with TRBD1 identical over 8 bases. Germline V gives CDR1 MDHEN, CDR2 SYDVKM. J was trimmed by 4 bases and V by 3 bases; bases with no gene match: 8. The CDR3 runs to 15 residues. CDR3 sequence (DNA): TGTGCCAGCAGTTTGCCCGGGACAGGAGGATACGAGCAGTACTTC. It yields the protein CASSLPGTGGYEQYF.

The chain is built from TRBV30 and TRBJ2-2; 14 bases match TRBD2. Germline assignment: CDR1 GTSNPN and CDR2 SVGIG (reference sequence). V was pared by 5 bases and J by 2 bases, with 10 bases of the junction left unmatched. The CDR3 loop spans 18 amino acids. CDR3 residues: CAWDPGGLAGGNTGELFF. The CDR3 region has the DNA TGTGCCTGGGACCCAGGAGGACTAGCGGGAGGCAACACCGGGGAGCTGTTTTTT.

The rearrangement joins TRBV10-1 to TRBJ1-1, with 9 bases fitting TRBD1. V dropped 5 bases and J dropped 8; count of bases not matched to a gene: 6. Germline V CDR1 and CDR2: WNHNN, SYGVQD (reference sequence). The CDR3 loop spans 13 amino acids. The CDR3 loop reads CASSTGTGTEAFF. The CDR3 coding sequence is TGCGCCAGCAGTACCGGGACAGGGACCGAAGCTTTCTTT.

The CDR3 region has the DNA TGTGCCAGTAGCACGGGACAGGGGGGATCCTACGAGCAGTACTTC. It is translated as CASSTGQGGSYEQYF. The chain couples TRBV19 to TRBJ2-7; 11 bases agree with TRBD1. CDR3 size: 15 residues. The ends lost 6 bases at V and 1 base at J; junction bases unmatched: 5. Germline loops: CDR1 LNHDA, CDR2 SQIVND (reference sequence).

This rearrangement joins TRBV9 to TRBJ2-2, with D hard to call. Germline V gene lookup returns CDR1 SGDLS and CDR2 YYNGEE. CDR3 length: 14 amino acids. V lost 3 bases to trimming and J lost 0 bases, with 6 bases between them. CDR3 sequence reads: CASSASANTGELFF. CDR3 bases: TGTGCCAGCAGCGCCTCCGCGAACACCGGGGAGCTGTTTTTT.

V is TRBV5-4 and J is TRBJ1-3; D not resolved. Trimming took 0 bases from V and 0 from J, leaving 4 bases between them. This CDR3 is built from 14 residues. The V gene's germline CDR1 is SGHNT and CDR2 YYREEE (reference sequence). The CDR3 is CASSLVGSGNTIYF. Written as DNA, the CDR3 is TGTGCCAGCAGCTTGGTGGGCTCTGGAAACACCATATATTTT.

This clone was recorded only once. The V and J genes are TRBV9 and TRBJ2-1; 9 nucleotides line up with TRBD2. Germline V gives CDR1 SGDLS, CDR2 YYNGEE. The junction had 1 base not matched to a gene; V was cut back by 0 bases and J by 0 bases. CDR3 length: 16 residues. CDR3 DNA: TGTGCCAGCAGCGTAGGACTAGCGGCCTCCTACAATGAGCAGTTCTTC. This gives the protein CASSVGLAASYNEQFF.

This chain uses TRBV14 with TRBJ2-5; 7 nucleotides align to TRBD1. The DNA end lines up better with TRBJ2-7; the J call may be wrong. The germline V gene has CDR1 SGHDN and CDR2 FVKESK. CDR3 length: 14 amino acids. CDR3 loop: CASSLTGMLSEQYF. In DNA form, the CDR3 reads TGTGCCAGCAGTCTGACAGGGATGTTAAGCGAGCAGTACTTC.

CDR3 loop: CAWSRGPLVYGYTF. The CDR3 DNA sequence: TGTGCCTGGAGCAGGGGGCCCCTCGTATATGGCTACACCTTC. This chain links TRBV30 with TRBJ1-2, with 8 bases fitting TRBD1. V shed 3 bases and J 5 bases; nucleotides not matched to a gene: 8. CDR1 is GTSNPN, CDR2 SVGIG, per germline (reference sequence). The CDR3 has 14 amino acids.